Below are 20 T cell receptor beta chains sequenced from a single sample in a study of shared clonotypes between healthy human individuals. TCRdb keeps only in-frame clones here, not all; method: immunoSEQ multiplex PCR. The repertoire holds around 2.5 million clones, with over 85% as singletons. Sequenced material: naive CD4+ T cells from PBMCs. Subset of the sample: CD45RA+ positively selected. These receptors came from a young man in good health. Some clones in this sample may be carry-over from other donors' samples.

The chain's CDR3 is CAWSPGDEQYF. CDR3 coding DNA: TGTGCCTGGAGCCCTGGAGACGAGCAGTACTTC. J is TRBJ2-7 and V is TRBV30; D unclear. Germline loops: CDR1 GTSNPN, CDR2 SVGIG (reference sequence). The CDR3 extends over 11 amino acids. V was pared by 3 bases and J by 5 bases, with 8 bases between.

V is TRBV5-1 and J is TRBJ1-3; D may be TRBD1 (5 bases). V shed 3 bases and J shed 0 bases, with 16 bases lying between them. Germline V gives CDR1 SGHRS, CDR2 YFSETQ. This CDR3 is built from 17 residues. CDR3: CASSSWGRASSGNTIYF. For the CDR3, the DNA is TGCGCCAGCAGCTCTTGGGGCCGGGCGAGCTCTGGAAACACCATATATTTT.

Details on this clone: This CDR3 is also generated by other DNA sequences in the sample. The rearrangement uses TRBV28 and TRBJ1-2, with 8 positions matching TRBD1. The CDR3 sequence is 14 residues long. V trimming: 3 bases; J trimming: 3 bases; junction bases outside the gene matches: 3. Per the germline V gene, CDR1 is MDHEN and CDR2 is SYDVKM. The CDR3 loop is CASSFGTGDYGYTF. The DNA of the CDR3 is TGTGCCAGCAGTTTTGGGACAGGAGACTATGGCTACACCTTC.

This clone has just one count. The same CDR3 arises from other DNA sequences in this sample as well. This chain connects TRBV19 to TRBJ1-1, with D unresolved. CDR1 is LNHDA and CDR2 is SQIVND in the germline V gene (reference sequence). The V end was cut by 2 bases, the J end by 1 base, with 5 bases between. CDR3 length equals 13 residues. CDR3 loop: CASSIRGNTEAFF. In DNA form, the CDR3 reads TGTGCCAGTAGTATACGGGGGAACACTGAAGCTTTCTTT.

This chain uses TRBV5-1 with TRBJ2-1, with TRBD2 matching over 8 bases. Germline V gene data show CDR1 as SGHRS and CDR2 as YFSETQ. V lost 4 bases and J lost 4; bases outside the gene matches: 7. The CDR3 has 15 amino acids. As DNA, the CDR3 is TGCGCCAGCAGCACCCAGGGACTAGGTTACAATGAGCAGTTCTTC. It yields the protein CASSTQGLGYNEQFF.

The CDR3 loop reads CASSQEGAGARNTQYF. The CDR3 DNA sequence: TGCGCCAGCAGCCAAGAGGGAGCGGGAGCACGAAATACGCAGTATTTT. The chain has TRBV4-1 and TRBJ2-3; 8 positions match TRBD2. This CDR3 is built from 16 residues. Germline CDR1 MGHRA, CDR2 YSYEKL. Unmatched junction bases numbered 9, after V lost 0 bases and J lost 7 bases.

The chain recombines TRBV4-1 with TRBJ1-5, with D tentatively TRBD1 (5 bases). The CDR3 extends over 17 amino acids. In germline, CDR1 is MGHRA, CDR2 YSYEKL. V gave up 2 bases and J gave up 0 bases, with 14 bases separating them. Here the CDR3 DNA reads TGCGCCAGCAGCCAATACTCAGGGACCCTTAGCAATCAGCCCCAGCATTTT. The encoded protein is CASSQYSGTLSNQPQHF.

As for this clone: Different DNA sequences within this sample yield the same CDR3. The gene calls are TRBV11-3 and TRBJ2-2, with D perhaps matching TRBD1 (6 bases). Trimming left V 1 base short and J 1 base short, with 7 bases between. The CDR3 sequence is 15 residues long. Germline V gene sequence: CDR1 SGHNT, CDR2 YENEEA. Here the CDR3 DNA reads TGTGCCAGCAGCTTAGGCAGGGGGAACACCGGGGAGCTGTTTTTT. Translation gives CASSLGRGNTGELFF. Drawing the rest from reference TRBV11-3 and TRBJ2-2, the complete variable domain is EAGVVQSPRYKIIEKKQPVAFWCNPISGHNTLYWYLQNLGQGPELLIRYENEEAVDDSQLPKDRFSAERLKGVDSTLKIQPAELGDSAVYLCASSLGRGNTGELFFGEGSRLTVL.

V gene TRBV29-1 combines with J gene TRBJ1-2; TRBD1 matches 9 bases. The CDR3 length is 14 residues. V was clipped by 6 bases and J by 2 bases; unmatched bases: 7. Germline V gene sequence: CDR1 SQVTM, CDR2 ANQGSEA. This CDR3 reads CSVAQGARNYGYTF. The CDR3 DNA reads TGCAGCGTCGCACAGGGGGCGCGGAACTATGGCTACACCTTC.

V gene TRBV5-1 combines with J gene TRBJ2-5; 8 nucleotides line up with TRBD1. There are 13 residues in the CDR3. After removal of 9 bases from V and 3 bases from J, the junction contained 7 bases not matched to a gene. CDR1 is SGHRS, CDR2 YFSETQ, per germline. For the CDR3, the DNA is TGCGCCACCAAGACAGGGGATGAAGAGACCCAGTACTTC. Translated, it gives CATKTGDEETQYF.

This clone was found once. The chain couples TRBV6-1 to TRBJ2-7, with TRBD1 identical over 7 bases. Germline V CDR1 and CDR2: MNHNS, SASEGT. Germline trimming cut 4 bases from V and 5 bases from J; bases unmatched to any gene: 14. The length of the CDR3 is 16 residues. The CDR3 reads CASSAPPGTASHEQYF. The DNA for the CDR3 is TGTGCCAGCAGTGCCCCCCCCGGGACAGCATCCCACGAGCAGTACTTC.

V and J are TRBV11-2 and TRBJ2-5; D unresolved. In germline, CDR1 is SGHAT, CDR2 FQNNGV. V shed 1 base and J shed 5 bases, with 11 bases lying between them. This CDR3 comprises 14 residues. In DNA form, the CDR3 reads TGTGCCAGCAGCTTAGGTGTTAGCTGGGAGACCCAGTACTTC. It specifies CASSLGVSWETQYF.

The DNA for the CDR3 is TGCAGTGCTAGTAGAGCCAACGTCCTGACTTTC. Its protein product is CSASRANVLTF. The chain employs TRBV20-1 and TRBJ2-6; no clear D gene. The CDR3 runs 11 residues. Trimming shortened V by 3 bases and J by 7 bases, and 4 bases separated the two germline ends. Germline CDR1 and CDR2: DFQATT and SNEGSKA (reference sequence).

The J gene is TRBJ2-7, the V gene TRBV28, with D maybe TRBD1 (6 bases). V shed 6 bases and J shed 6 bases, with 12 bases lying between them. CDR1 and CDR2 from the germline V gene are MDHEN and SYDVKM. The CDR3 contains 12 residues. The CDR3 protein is CASRLDSFEQYF. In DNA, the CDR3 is TGTGCCAGCAGACTGGACAGTTTCGAGCAGTACTTC.

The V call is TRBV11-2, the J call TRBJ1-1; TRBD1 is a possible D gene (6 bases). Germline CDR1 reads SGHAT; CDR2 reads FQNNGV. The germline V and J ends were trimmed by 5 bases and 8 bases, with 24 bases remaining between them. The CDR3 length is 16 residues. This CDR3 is CASSPRVGGSYREAFF. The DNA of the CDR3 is TGTGCCAGCAGCCCCCGTGTGGGGGGCAGCTATAGGGAAGCTTTCTTT.

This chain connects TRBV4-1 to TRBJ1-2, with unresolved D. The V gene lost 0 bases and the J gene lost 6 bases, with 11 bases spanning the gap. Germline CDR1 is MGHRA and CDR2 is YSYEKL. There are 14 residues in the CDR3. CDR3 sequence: CASSQERVRDGYTF. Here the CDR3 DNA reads TGCGCCAGCAGCCAAGAGAGGGTTCGGGATGGCTACACCTTC.

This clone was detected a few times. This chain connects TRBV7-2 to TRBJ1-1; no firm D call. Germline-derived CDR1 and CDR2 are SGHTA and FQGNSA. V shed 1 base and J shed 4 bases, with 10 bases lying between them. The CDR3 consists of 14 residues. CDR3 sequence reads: CASSLDPGFTEAFF. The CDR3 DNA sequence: TGTGCCAGCAGCTTAGATCCGGGATTCACTGAAGCTTTCTTT. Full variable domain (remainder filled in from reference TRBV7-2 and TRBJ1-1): GAGVSQSPSNKVTEKGKDVELRCDPISGHTALYWYRQSLGQGLEFLIYFQGNSAPDKSGLPSDRFSAERTGGSVSTLTIQRTQQEDSAVYLCASSLDPGFTEAFFGQGTRLTVV.

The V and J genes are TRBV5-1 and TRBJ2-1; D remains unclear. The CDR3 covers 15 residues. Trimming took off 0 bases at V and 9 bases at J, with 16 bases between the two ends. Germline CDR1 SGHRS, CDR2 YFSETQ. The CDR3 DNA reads TGCGCCAGCAGCTTGGGACTCGGGTGGGCGGTTGAGCAGTTCTTC. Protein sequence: CASSLGLGWAVEQFF.

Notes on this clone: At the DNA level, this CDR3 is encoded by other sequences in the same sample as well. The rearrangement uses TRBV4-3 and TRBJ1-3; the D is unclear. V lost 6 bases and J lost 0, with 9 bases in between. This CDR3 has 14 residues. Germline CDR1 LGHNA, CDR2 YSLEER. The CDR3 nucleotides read TGCGCCAGCAGTCGGGGAGGCTCTGGAAACACCATATATTTT. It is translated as CASSRGGSGNTIYF.

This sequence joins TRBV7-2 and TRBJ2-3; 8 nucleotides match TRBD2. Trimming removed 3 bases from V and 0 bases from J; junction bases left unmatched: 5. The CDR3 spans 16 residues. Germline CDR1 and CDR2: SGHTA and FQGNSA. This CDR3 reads CASSFTSGPSTDTQYF. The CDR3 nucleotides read TGTGCCAGCAGCTTCACTAGCGGTCCTAGCACAGATACGCAGTATTTT.